This T cell receptor (beta chain) was recorded in a study of blood T cells in healthy people across ages. Overall study findings and caveats: It was held that diversity estimates obtained from one million T cells represented underestimates. Older individuals had lower TCR beta diversity per million T cells (the decline was roughly linear).

Together with a sample-barcoded 5' primer, a J-beta primer mix was included in a second PCR lasting about 6 to 12 cycles. One entry per CDR3 protein, called by TCRdb with MiXCR from the 5' RACE reads. The sample shows just over 1 million distinct CDR3 sequences, 35% to 55% of them seen only once. As regards this clonotype: Its antigen is undetermined.

Source material: blood. The sequence was obtained from an older woman in good health.

The CDR3 sequence is CSAAGPGETQYF. The CDR3 region has the DNA TGCAGCGCCGCCGGCCCAGGAGAGACCCAGTACTTC. The chain joins TRBV29-1 to TRBJ2-5; D is unresolved. CDR3 size: 12 residues. Germline V gene data show CDR1 as SQVTM and CDR2 as ANQGSEA. Trimming left V 7 bases short and J 4 bases short, with 13 bases between.